Sequencing of this T cell receptor (beta chain) was carried out in a study of blood T cell repertoires in COVID-19. Source study methods: By means of reference gene primer amplification, nucleated cell counts were estimated. This table comes from immunoSEQ multiplex PCR, and its TCRdb copy is limited to in-frame clones, with some not included. V and J calls and clone size follow that table, whereas D and trimming were derived from the DNA. Of around 310,000 clones listed, approximately 89% are singletons. In this sample, this clone turned up once. This TCR was recovered from a woman aged 55-70 years with acute or convalescent COVID-19. Sequenced material: peripheral blood.

Here the CDR3 reads CASSPTRRTGRGTEAFF. The CDR3 nucleotides read TGTGCCAGCAGTCCTACGAGGAGGACAGGCCGGGGCACTGAAGCTTTCTTT. V gene TRBV27 combines with J gene TRBJ1-1; 7 nucleotides match TRBD1. The CDR3 extends over 17 amino acids. V was pared by 5 bases and J by 4 bases, with 16 bases of the junction left unmatched. Germline loops: CDR1 MNHEY, CDR2 SMNVEV (reference sequence).